The 25 T cell receptor beta chains given below trace back to one sample, sequenced in a study of Graves' ophthalmopathy and Graves' hyperthyroidism. Beta-chain TCR CDR3 regions were amplified from RNA transcripts. An opening RT-PCR round employed HTBI primers and preceded a second-round multiplex PCR. TCRdb itself ran the multiplex PCR reads through MiXCR, one entry per CDR3 protein. The table includes approximately 160,000 distinct CDR3 sequences, 39% detected once. Source material: peripheral blood. These receptors all come from a man younger than 45 with Graves' ophthalmopathy.

The chain is built from TRBV12-3 or TRBV12-4 and TRBJ2-5; D is unresolved. With 2 bases removed from V and 5 bases from J, the gap between germline ends came to 12 bases. This CDR3 contains 14 residues. The CDR3 coding sequence is TGTGCCAGCAGTTTATGGACCGACTCGGAGACCCAGTACTTC. Translation gives CASSLWTDSETQYF.

This clonotype has a count of ten or more. V is TRBV9 and J is TRBJ1-1, with D hard to call. From germline, CDR1 is SGDLS and CDR2 YYNGEE. V dropped 1 base and J dropped 0 bases, with 4 bases sitting between them. The CDR3 covers 13 residues. The CDR3 bases are TGTGCCAGCAGCGTATTAGTGAACACTGAAGCTTTCTTT. Its protein is CASSVLVNTEAFF.

V is TRBV6-2 or TRBV6-3 and J is TRBJ1-2; 12 bases fit TRBD1. The CDR3 totals 18 residues. The germline V gene has CDR1 MNHEY and CDR2 SVGEGT. V shed 0 bases, J shed 7 bases, and the junction held 12 bases outside the gene matches. Here the CDR3 DNA reads TGTGCCAGCAGTTACTCGATTTCGGGACAGGGGGCCCGGAGTGGCTACACCTTC. Translated: CASSYSISGQGARSGYTF.

This sequence joins TRBV6-2 or TRBV6-3 and TRBJ2-2; 8 bases fit TRBD2. There are 15 residues in the CDR3. The germline V gene encodes CDR1 MNHEY and CDR2 SVGEGT. With 2 bases clipped from V and 3 bases from J, the junction kept 2 bases outside the gene matches. The CDR3 coding sequence is TGTGCCAGCAGTTACGAAGCGGGAGACACCGGGGAGCTGTTTTTT. This translates into CASSYEAGDTGELFF.

This clonotype was found many times. J is TRBJ2-5 and V is TRBV28; unclear D gene. The CDR3 consists of 13 residues. Trimming cost V 7 bases and J 3 bases, with 12 bases left between them. CDR1 MDHEN and CDR2 SYDVKM come from the germline V gene. For the CDR3, the DNA is TGTGCCAGCAATACCCCTGAGGAAGAGACCCAGTACTTC. Protein: CASNTPEEETQYF.

This clonotype was seen ten or more times. The genes are TRBV20-1 and TRBJ2-5; 9 bases map to TRBD2. Germline V gene sequence: CDR1 DFQATT, CDR2 SNEGSKA (reference sequence). The length of the CDR3 is 19 residues. The V gene end was trimmed by 0 bases and the J gene end by 5 bases; junction bases not matched to a gene: 19. CDR3 in amino acids: CSARDFGASGISVQETQYF. Written as DNA, the CDR3 is TGCAGTGCTAGAGATTTCGGGGCTAGCGGGATTTCGGTCCAGGAGACCCAGTACTTC.

Many counts were recorded for this clonotype. The chain recombines TRBV27 with TRBJ1-1, with D possibly TRBD1 on 6 matching bases. Germline assignment: CDR1 MNHEY and CDR2 SMNVEV (reference sequence). The CDR3 extends over 15 amino acids. Trimming shortened V by 1 base and J by 4 bases, and 13 bases separated the two germline ends. The CDR3 DNA is TGTGCCAGCAGTTTATACCACCCCAGGGGCACTGAAGCTTTCTTT. Protein product: CASSLYHPRGTEAFF.

This clonotype has at least ten counts. V is TRBV29-1 and J is TRBJ1-2; D not certain. This CDR3 comprises 10 residues. Germline CDR1 and CDR2: SQVTM and ANQGSEA. The V end was cut by 7 bases, the J end by 8 bases, with 11 bases between. CDR3 amino acids: CSASQGGYTF. CDR3 in DNA: TGCAGCGCCAGCCAAGGAGGCTACACCTTC. The full variable domain, completed using reference TRBV29-1 and TRBJ1-2, is SAVISQKPSRDICQRGTSLTIQCQVDSQVTMMFWYRQQPGQSLTLIATANQGSEATYESGFVIDKFPISRPNLTFSTLTVSNMSPEDSSIYLCSASQGGYTFGSGTRLTVV.

This clonotype was seen ten or more times. This chain links TRBV28 with TRBJ2-7; maybe TRBD2 (6 bases). Per germline, CDR1 MDHEN and CDR2 SYDVKM. The CDR3 extends over 12 amino acids. The V end lost 6 bases, the J end lost 3 bases, and 9 bases lay between the germline ends. CDR3 protein: CASSPDYYEQYF. DNA for the CDR3: TGTGCCAGCAGCCCGGACTACTACGAGCAGTACTTC.

This chain joins TRBV28 and TRBJ2-5; 8 nucleotides agree with TRBD2. The ends lost 4 bases at V and 5 bases at J; junction bases unmatched: 15. The germline CDR1 and CDR2 sequences are MDHEN and SYDVKM. The CDR3 covers 17 residues. The DNA of the CDR3 is TGTGCCAGCAGTTCGCCCACCCAGACTAGCGTGTACGAGACCCAGTACTTC. As protein: CASSSPTQTSVYETQYF. The whole variable domain, remainder taken from reference TRBV28 and TRBJ2-5, is DVKVTQSSRYLVKRTGEKVFLECVQDMDHENMFWYRQDPGLGLRLIYFSYDVKMKEKGDIPEGYSVSREKKERFSLILESASTNQTSMYLCASSSPTQTSVYETQYFGPGTRLLVL.

CDR3 sequence reads: CASSEAGWNYGYTF. The CDR3 region has the DNA TGTGCCAGCAGTGAGGCAGGCTGGAACTATGGCTACACCTTC. The chain combines TRBV6-1 with TRBJ1-2; no definite D call. CDR3 size: 14 residues. The V and J ends lost 3 bases and 2 bases respectively, with 10 bases between them. Germline values: CDR1 MNHNS, CDR2 SASEGT.

At least ten counts were recorded for this clonotype. The chain is built from TRBV6-2 or TRBV6-3 and TRBJ1-1; no clear D gene. The V end lost 2 bases, the J end lost 7 bases, and 5 bases lay between the germline ends. The CDR3 has 11 residues. Per germline, CDR1 MNHEY and CDR2 SVGEGT. CDR3 sequence (DNA): TGTGCCAGCAGTTACAGTCATGAAGCTTTCTTT. Its protein product is CASSYSHEAFF.

This clonotype has a count of ten or more. The V and J genes are TRBV13 and TRBJ1-6, with a weak D call TRBD1 (6 bases). This CDR3 spans 15 amino acids. Germline values: CDR1 PRHDT, CDR2 FYEKMQ (reference sequence). The ends were cut back, 1 base at V and 8 bases at J, with 12 bases in the middle. The CDR3 DNA sequence: TGTGCCAGCAGCTTAGAGGGGGTTCGTGATTCACCCCTCCACTTT. This encodes CASSLEGVRDSPLHF.

This clonotype has ten or more counts. The chain uses TRBV27 and TRBJ1-2; D might be TRBD1 (5 bases). The CDR3 sequence is 13 residues long. Germline-derived CDR1 and CDR2 are MNHEY and SMNVEV (reference sequence). V lost 2 bases, J lost 4 bases, and 8 bases lay in between. The CDR3 nucleotides are TGTGCCAGCAGTTTAATGGGGGGCTATGGCTACACCTTC. It translates to CASSLMGGYGYTF.

This clonotype was seen more than once but under ten times. V gene TRBV6-5 combines with J gene TRBJ1-3; no definite D call. Germline V gives CDR1 MNHEY, CDR2 SVGAGI. The V end was cut by 3 bases, the J end by 0 bases, with 15 bases between. The CDR3 is 17 residues long. CDR3 in DNA: TGTGCCAGCAGTTATTGGTCGGTTGGCAACTCTGGAAACACCATATATTTT. Protein: CASSYWSVGNSGNTIYF.

This clonotype occurred many times. V and J are TRBV7-3 and TRBJ1-6, with a possible D match to TRBD1 (5 bases). The germline CDR1 and CDR2 sequences are SGHTA and FQGTGA. Trimming removed 5 bases from V and 6 bases from J, with 11 bases in between. The CDR3 contains 14 residues. The CDR3 spells CASSPNGGNSPLHF. The CDR3 nucleotides read TGTGCCAGCAGCCCTAACGGGGGTAATTCACCCCTCCACTTT.

The rearrangement uses TRBV6-1 and TRBJ2-4; TRBD1 might be the D (5 bases). CDR3 length: 13 residues. Trimming cost V 2 bases and J 6 bases, with 8 bases left between them. CDR1 is MNHNS, CDR2 SASEGT, per germline. The CDR3 DNA is TGTGCCAGCAGTGAAAACCAGGGAAACATTCAGTACTTC. Translating gives CASSENQGNIQYF.

This clonotype was observed many times. The chain employs TRBV12-3 or TRBV12-4 and TRBJ1-1, with TRBD1 matching 7 bases. CDR3 length: 14 amino acids. Trimming at V came to 4 bases and at J to 1 base, leaving 3 bases not matched to a gene. The CDR3, as DNA: TGTGCCAGCAGTTCCGGGACAGAGAACACTGAAGCTTTCTTT. This sequence encodes CASSSGTENTEAFF.

This clonotype was picked up many times. V gene TRBV30 combines with J gene TRBJ1-2; D is ambiguous. The CDR3 totals 11 residues. CDR1 GTSNPN and CDR2 SVGIG come from the germline V gene (reference sequence). The V gene lost 2 bases and the J gene lost 6 bases, with 7 bases spanning the gap. The CDR3 coding sequence is TGTGCCTGGAGTTTGGGGAATGGCTACACCTTC. It translates to CAWSLGNGYTF. Full variable domain (remainder filled in from reference TRBV30 and TRBJ1-2): SQTIHQWPATLVQPVGSPLSLECTVEGTSNPNLYWYRQAAGRGLQLLFYSVGIGQISSEVPQNLSASRPQDRQFILSSKKLLLSDSGFYLCAWSLGNGYTFGSGTRLTVV.

This clonotype was observed many times. This chain connects TRBV24-1 to TRBJ2-5, with 7 bases identical to TRBD1. The CDR3 sequence is 12 residues long. V was clipped by 5 bases and J by 5 bases; unmatched bases: 1. Germline lookup yields CDR1 KGHDR and CDR2 SFDVKD. CDR3 nucleotides: TGTGCCACCAGTGCGGACAGGGAGACCCAGTACTTC. Encoded protein: CATSADRETQYF.

A single count supports this clonotype. The genes are TRBV12-3 or TRBV12-4 and TRBJ2-7, with a weak D call TRBD2 (5 bases). V lost 6 bases and J 5 bases, leaving 20 bases between the germline ends. The CDR3 extends over 15 amino acids. CDR3 region: CASREELVGVHEQYF. The CDR3 DNA follows: TGTGCCAGCAGAGAAGAACTAGTTGGGGTTCACGAGCAGTACTTC.

There are many counts of this clonotype. The V gene is TRBV28, the J gene TRBJ2-7, with unresolved D. The V gene lost 3 bases and the J gene lost 6 bases, with 9 bases spanning the gap. CDR1 and CDR2 (germline): MDHEN, SYDVKM. The length of the CDR3 is 12 residues. In nucleotides, the CDR3 is TGTGCCAGCAGTTTGGTAGGGTCCGAGCAGTACTTC. The encoded protein is CASSLVGSEQYF. Together with reference TRBV28 and TRBJ2-7, the CDR3 gives the full variable domain: DVKVTQSSRYLVKRTGEKVFLECVQDMDHENMFWYRQDPGLGLRLIYFSYDVKMKEKGDIPEGYSVSREKKERFSLILESASTNQTSMYLCASSLVGSEQYFGPGTRLTVT.

This clonotype was recorded many times. This chain links TRBV4-1 with TRBJ2-7; 8 nucleotides agree with TRBD2. V trimming: 0 bases; J trimming: 0 bases; junction bases outside the gene matches: 7. CDR1 is MGHRA, CDR2 YSYEKL, per germline. The CDR3 is 17 residues long. The CDR3 here is CASSQEGSGLGSYEQYF. The CDR3 DNA sequence: TGCGCCAGCAGCCAAGAAGGATCGGGACTAGGCTCCTACGAGCAGTACTTC.

This clonotype is a singleton in its sample. The rearrangement links TRBV6-1 to TRBJ1-1, with D possibly TRBD1 on 6 matching bases. The germline gives CDR1 MNHNS, CDR2 SASEGT. The CDR3 contains 14 residues. V lost 2 bases and J lost 7, with 14 bases in between. CDR3 sequence: CASSERQGLDEAFF. Here the CDR3 DNA reads TGTGCCAGCAGTGAACGCCAGGGGTTGGATGAAGCTTTCTTT.

The J gene is TRBJ2-7, the V gene TRBV27, with TRBD2 matching over 7 bases. The CDR3 runs 15 residues. V gave up 1 base and J gave up 4 bases; unmatched junction bases: 7. The germline V gene has CDR1 MNHEY and CDR2 SMNVEV (reference sequence). The DNA of the CDR3 is TGTGCCAGCAGTTTATATCTCGCGGGAGCGTACGAGCAGTACTTC. This gives the protein CASSLYLAGAYEQYF.